The 25 T cell receptor beta chains presented below share a single source sample, sequenced in a study of T cells in Graves' hyperthyroidism and ophthalmopathy (dated by TCRdb to between 2017 and 2020). The receptor library was made with multiplex PCR. The listed sequencing device is Illumina HiSeq 2000. Amplification of TCR beta CDR3 regions was carried out from RNA transcripts. The first round of RT-PCR for the TCR CDR3 was performed with the HTBI primer set and the Qiagen OneStep RT-PCR kit. Starting from the raw public reads, TCRdb applied fastp trimming at Q25, assembled clones with MiXCR and retained in-frame beta chains. Every entry covers one CDR3 protein and lists the most common genes and DNA from its rows. The sample data list around 660,000 distinct CDR3 sequences, and 45% of these were observed just once. The top ten clonotypes cover roughly 7.2% of the sample. The sample comprised peripheral blood or thyroid tissue (not recorded which). The source is an adult man with Graves' disease, either hyperthyroidism or ophthalmopathy (not recorded which).

Worth noting for this clonotype: A read error may account for a junction end that differs from germline. The chain recombines TRBV6-1 with TRBJ1-1, with 8 bases identical to TRBD1. CDR3 length: 12 residues. CDR1 is MNHNS and CDR2 is SASEGT in the germline V gene. Here the CDR3 reads CASSDGRTGLIF. In nucleotides, the CDR3 is TGTGCCAGCAGTGACGGTAGGACAGGGCTGATCTTT.

Many counts were recorded for this clonotype. The chain carries TRBV2 and TRBJ2-5, with D perhaps given as TRBD1 or TRBD2 (5 bases each). The CDR3 runs 13 residues. The germline V gene encodes CDR1 SNHLY and CDR2 FYNNEI. Trimming took 6 bases from V and 2 from J, leaving 10 bases between them. Here the CDR3 reads CASRRGTQETQYF. The CDR3 DNA is TGTGCCAGCAGGAGGGGCACTCAAGAGACCCAGTACTTC.

This clonotype showed up just a few times. This chain joins TRBV25-1 and TRBJ1-4; 8 nucleotides align to TRBD1. The CDR3 totals 15 residues. The J segment lost 8 bases and the V segment lost 5 bases, leaving 10 bases of the junction unmatched. CDR1 and CDR2 (germline): MGHDK, SYGVNS. Written as DNA, the CDR3 is TGTGCCAGCAGTCCCCTGACAGGGGTTGGAGAAAAACTGTTTTTT. It codes for CASSPLTGVGEKLFF. The full variable domain, its missing parts supplied by reference TRBV25-1 and TRBJ1-4, is EADIYQTPRYLVIGTGKKITLECSQTMGHDKMYWYQQDPGMELHLIHYSYGVNSTEKGDLSSESTVSRIRTEHFPLTLESARPSHTSQYLCASSPLTGVGEKLFFGSGTQLSVL.

The chain joins TRBV29-1 to TRBJ1-2, with D possibly TRBD1 on 6 matching bases. CDR3 size: 15 residues. CDR1 SQVTM and CDR2 ANQGSEA come from the germline V gene. The V end was cut by 5 bases, the J end by 2 bases, with 18 bases between. CDR3 amino acids: CSVSFSGTPNYGYTF. DNA for the CDR3: TGCAGCGTTAGTTTTTCGGGGACACCAAACTATGGCTACACCTTC. Together with reference TRBV29-1 and TRBJ1-2, the CDR3 gives the full variable domain: SAVISQKPSRDICQRGTSLTIQCQVDSQVTMMFWYRQQPGQSLTLIATANQGSEATYESGFVIDKFPISRPNLTFSTLTVSNMSPEDSSIYLCSVSFSGTPNYGYTFGSGTRLTVV.

The chain joins TRBV6-5 to TRBJ2-5; 13 bases line up with TRBD2. Unmatched junction bases numbered 3, after V lost 10 bases and J lost 7 bases. CDR3 length: 12 residues. CDR1 MNHEY and CDR2 SVGAGI come from the germline V gene. The CDR3 spells CAIRTSGGTQYF. Written as DNA, the CDR3 is TGTGCCATCAGGACTAGCGGGGGGACCCAGTACTTC.

This clonotype has a count of ten or more. This chain joins TRBV24-1 and TRBJ1-5; 9 nucleotides align to TRBD1. Germline loops: CDR1 KGHDR, CDR2 SFDVKD. The CDR3 is made up of 16 amino acids. V gave up 3 bases and J gave up 5 bases; unmatched junction bases: 7. CDR3 protein: CATSDRDREAYQPQHF. In nucleotides, the CDR3 is TGTGCCACCAGTGATCGGGACAGGGAGGCTTATCAGCCCCAGCATTTT.

This clonotype was picked up a small number of times. The rearrangement joins TRBV9 to TRBJ2-2; D possibly corresponds to TRBD1 (6 bases). V lost 9 bases to trimming and J lost 6 bases, with 15 bases between them. Germline values: CDR1 SGDLS, CDR2 YYNGEE. The CDR3 length is 13 residues. Written as DNA, the CDR3 is TGTGCCACCCAGCCAGGGGTGTCCGGGGAGCTGTTTTTT. This translates into CATQPGVSGELFF.

V usage is TRBV2 and J usage is TRBJ1-4, with a tentative D call TRBD1 (6 bases). Germline lookup yields CDR1 SNHLY and CDR2 FYNNEI. Deletions cut 4 bases from V and 7 bases from J, with 13 bases between. CDR3 length: 14 residues. The CDR3 sequence: CASSAGAAGEKLFF. CDR3 in DNA: TGTGCCAGCAGTGCAGGGGCGGCGGGTGAAAAACTGTTTTTT.

V and J are TRBV10-2 and TRBJ1-1; D is undetermined. Germline V CDR1 and CDR2: WSHSY, SAAADI. CDR3 size: 9 residues. Trimming shortened V by 6 bases and J by 7 bases, and 3 bases separated the two germline ends. This CDR3 reads CASRLEAFF. CDR3 sequence (DNA): TGCGCCAGCAGACTTGAAGCTTTCTTT.

In its sample, this clonotype was seen many times. The J gene is TRBJ1-1, the V gene TRBV7-8, with D maybe TRBD1 (6 bases). Germline values: CDR1 SGHVS, CDR2 FQNEAQ. This CDR3 spans 12 amino acids. V was trimmed by 6 bases and J by 4 bases, leaving 9 bases between them. The CDR3 loop is CASRGHLTEAFF. In DNA form, the CDR3 reads TGTGCCAGCAGGGGACACCTCACTGAAGCTTTCTTT.

A word on this clonotype: The conserved phenylalanine or tryptophan normally closing the CDR3 is absent here, so this likely arose from a read error. The limits of the CDR3 on the DNA are not certain, so only TCRdb's listed CDR3 is given. The chain joins TRBV12-3 or TRBV12-4 to TRBJ1-4; the DNA was not compared with TRBD1, the D call given in the table. Ends included, the CDR3 has 14 residues. CDR3 loop: CASSPGVVGQTQLD.

The chain combines TRBV5-6 with TRBJ1-5; D remains unclear. CDR1 is SGHDT, CDR2 YYEEEE, per germline. V gave up 1 base and J gave up 7 bases, with 15 bases separating them. The CDR3 runs to 15 residues. The chain's CDR3 is CASSLSLSGRQPQHF. Written as DNA, the CDR3 is TGTGCCAGCAGCTTGTCTCTATCGGGAAGGCAGCCCCAGCATTTT.

This chain uses TRBV20-1 with TRBJ2-5; TRBD2 aligns across 9 bases. V shed 3 bases, J shed 5 bases, and the junction held 4 bases outside the gene matches. Germline lookup yields CDR1 DFQATT and CDR2 SNEGSKA (reference sequence). The CDR3 length is 13 residues. The CDR3 here is CSARSGGYETQYF. DNA of the CDR3: TGCAGTGCTAGGAGCGGGGGGTATGAGACCCAGTACTTC.

This clonotype was recorded a few times. The chain is built from TRBV7-9 and TRBJ2-5, with 16 bases lining up with TRBD2. This CDR3 is built from 17 residues. CDR1 and CDR2 (germline): SEHNR, FQNEAQ (reference sequence). After removal of 4 bases from V and 5 bases from J, the junction contained 7 bases not matched to a gene. The CDR3 is CASSSGTSGGAQETQYF. The CDR3 nucleotides are TGTGCCAGCAGCTCCGGGACTAGCGGGGGGGCCCAGGAGACCCAGTACTTC. Full variable domain (rest looked up from reference TRBV7-9 and TRBJ2-5): DTGVSQNPRHKITKRGQNVTFRCDPISEHNRLYWYRQTLGQGPEFLTYFQNEAQLEKSRLLSDRFSAERPKGSFSTLEIQRTEQGDSAMYLCASSSGTSGGAQETQYFGPGTRLLVL.

This clonotype was picked up a small number of times. The V gene is TRBV20-1, the J gene TRBJ1-1; D call uncertain. There are 13 residues in the CDR3. V dropped 1 base and J dropped 0 bases, with 6 bases sitting between them. In germline, CDR1 is DFQATT, CDR2 SNEGSKA (reference sequence). The CDR3 protein is CSARARMNTEAFF. CDR3 DNA: TGCAGTGCTAGAGCAAGGATGAACACTGAAGCTTTCTTT.

The V and J genes are TRBV20-1 and TRBJ1-1, with a weak D call TRBD1 (5 bases). Germline loops: CDR1 DFQATT, CDR2 SNEGSKA (reference sequence). The CDR3 runs to 13 residues. Trimming pared 5 bases from V and 5 bases from J, leaving 15 bases between. This CDR3 is CSAPGRRWTEAFF. The CDR3 nucleotides are TGCAGTGCTCCGGGACGGCGATGGACTGAAGCTTTCTTT.

This clonotype was found many times. The V call is TRBV6-4, the J call TRBJ1-5; weak D call: TRBD1 (6 bases). Trimming pared 3 bases from V and 4 bases from J, leaving 13 bases between. The CDR3 length is 15 residues. Germline V gene data show CDR1 as MRHNA and CDR2 as SNTAGT. CDR3 protein: CASSEATGANQPQHF. Written as DNA, the CDR3 is TGTGCCAGCAGTGAGGCGACAGGAGCGAATCAGCCCCAGCATTTT.

This clonotype was detected many times. The chain is built from TRBV9 and TRBJ1-1, with D unclear. With 0 bases removed from V and 1 base from J, the gap between germline ends came to 10 bases. Germline V gene sequence: CDR1 SGDLS, CDR2 YYNGEE. There are 15 residues in the CDR3. The CDR3 sequence: CASSVAPLKNTEAFF. As DNA, the CDR3 is TGTGCCAGCAGCGTAGCTCCCCTCAAGAACACTGAAGCTTTCTTT.

This clonotype was seen a few times. The genes are TRBV20-1 and TRBJ2-7; a weak D match, TRBD1 (6 bases). The V end was cut by 3 bases, the J end by 0 bases, with 9 bases between. Germline CDR1 is DFQATT and CDR2 is SNEGSKA (reference sequence). This CDR3 has 13 amino acids. In DNA, the CDR3 is TGCAGTGCTAGGGTGGGACACTCCTACGAGCAGTACTTC. It is translated as CSARVGHSYEQYF.

J is TRBJ1-6 and V is TRBV14; D unresolved. Germline V CDR1 and CDR2: SGHDN, FVKESK. The CDR3 totals 14 residues. V shed 0 bases and J shed 9 bases, with 9 bases lying between them. The CDR3: CASSQEGGSSPLHF. Written as DNA, the CDR3 is TGTGCCAGCAGCCAAGAGGGAGGGAGTTCACCCCTCCACTTT.

This clonotype was seen at least ten times. Compared with germline, one end of the junction differs, possibly owing to a read error. The rearrangement uses TRBV15 and TRBJ2-5; 9 bases agree with TRBD1. The germline CDR1 and CDR2 sequences are LNHNV and YYDKDF (reference sequence). This CDR3 region has 16 residues. This CDR3 is CATRRTGTGREETQYF. The CDR3 DNA sequence: TGTGCCACCCGCAGGACAGGGACAGGGAGGGAAGAGACCCAGTACTTC.

The gene calls are TRBV15 and TRBJ1-3; 8 bases agree with TRBD1. This CDR3 has 16 amino acids. Trimming took 1 base from V and 1 from J; bases not matched to a gene: 3. The germline gives CDR1 LNHNV, CDR2 YYDKDF (reference sequence). The CDR3: CATSRGQGLSGNTIYF. The CDR3, as DNA: TGTGCCACCAGCAGAGGACAGGGGTTGTCTGGAAACACCATATATTTT. Variable domain in full (rest from reference TRBV15 and TRBJ1-3): DAMVIQNPRYQVTQFGKPVTLSCSQTLNHNVMYWYQQKSSQAPKLLFHYYDKDFNNEADTPDNFQSRRPNTSFCFLDIRSPGLGDTAMYLCATSRGQGLSGNTIYFGEGSWLTVV.

The chain joins TRBV2 to TRBJ1-4; TRBD1 matches at 9 bases. Looked up from germline, CDR1 is SNHLY and CDR2 is FYNNEI. V trimming: 5 bases; J trimming: 11 bases; junction bases outside the gene matches: 9. The CDR3 has 14 amino acids. CDR3 sequence: CASSPGQGSSKLFF. For the CDR3, the DNA is TGTGCCAGCAGTCCCGGACAGGGGAGTTCGAAACTGTTTTTT.

This clonotype turned up a few times. The rearrangement joins TRBV20-1 to TRBJ1-2, with TRBD1 as a possible D gene (6 bases). Germline CDR1 is DFQATT and CDR2 is SNEGSKA (reference sequence). Trimming took off 6 bases at V and 2 bases at J, with 19 bases between the two ends. The CDR3 contains 15 residues. In DNA, the CDR3 is TGCAGTGCCCCCGAACTGACAGGTTACAACTATGGCTACACCTTC. Residues: CSAPELTGYNYGYTF.

The CDR3 is CASSFRDRGRNTGELFF. In DNA form, the CDR3 reads TGCGCCAGCAGCTTTCGGGACAGGGGGCGCAACACCGGGGAGCTGTTTTTT. This chain connects TRBV5-1 to TRBJ2-2; 12 bases map to TRBD1. The CDR3 is 17 residues long. V lost 2 bases, J lost 2 bases, and 4 bases stayed unmatched. Germline CDR1 SGHRS, CDR2 YFSETQ.